A selection of T cell receptor beta chains follows, all from one sample in a study of cytomegalovirus exposure and HLA in healthy donors. The repertoire was sequenced with immunoSEQ multiplex PCR; TCRdb's copy has only in-frame clones and lacks some. The table includes approximately 150,000 clones, approximately 75% detected once. Source material: PBMCs. Every receptor here comes from a man aged 30 to 45 in good health and CMV-seropositive. The CDR3 runs from the conserved cysteine through the conserved F or W. D genes are given only for firm matches. Not all rows give a size; the values are once, few, many and, for expanded clones, a class.

D gene	V gene	clone size	J gene	CDR3 DNA	CDR3 protein
NA	TRBV5-4	NA	TRBJ2-5	TGTGCCAGCACCCTGGTGGGGAGCTCAGAGACCCAGTACTTC	CASTLVGSSETQYF
NA	TRBV7-9	NA	TRBJ1-2	TGTGCCAGCAGCCACAGGGACTATGGCTACACCTTC	CASSHRDYGYTF
TRBD2	TRBV5-4	NA	TRBJ2-1	TGTGCCAGCAGTATCATAGCGGGGGGGCCGGGTGAGCAGTTCTTC	CASSIIAGGPGEQFF
NA	TRBV5-1	NA	TRBJ1-6	TGCGCCAGCAGCTTGGGGAGGGTCCAAAATTCACCCCTCCACTTT	CASSLGRVQNSPLHF
TRBD1	TRBV6-1	NA	TRBJ2-7	TGTGCATATAGGCGTGGGACAGGGGAGCACGAGCAGTACTTC	CAYRRGTGEHEQYF
TRBD2	TRBV5-1	NA	TRBJ2-5	TGCGCCAGCAGCTTGGCCAGCGGGGGGGCCCAAGAGACCCAGTACTTC	CASSLASGGAQETQYF
TRBD1	TRBV7-2	NA	TRBJ2-7	TGTGCCAGCAGCCCAGGACAGGGGGCTTCCTACGAGCAGTACTTC	CASSPGQGASYEQYF
NA	TRBV6-5	NA	TRBJ1-1	TGTGCCAGCAGTTTCACAGAGAACACTGAAGCTTTCTTT	CASSFTENTEAFF
NA	TRBV7-2	NA	TRBJ2-7	TGTGCCAGCAGTGCCAATGGGCCCTACGAGCAGTACTTC	CASSANGPYEQYF
TRBD1	TRBV6-5	NA	TRBJ2-5	TGTGCCAGCAGTTACTTGGACAGGATTGAGACCCAGTACTTC	CASSYLDRIETQYF
NA	TRBV6-1	few	TRBJ2-3	TGTGCCAGCAGAATCACAGGAACGAGCACAGATACGCAGTATTTT	CASRITGTSTDTQYF
NA	TRBV19	NA	TRBJ2-7	NA	CASSSGQTYEQYF
NA	TRBV5-4	NA	TRBJ2-7	TGTGCCAGCAGTCTACAGGGCCGCTCCTACGAGCAGTACTTC	CASSLQGRSYEQYF
NA	TRBV7-9	NA	TRBJ1-2	TGTGCCAGCAGCTTAGCGGGCAGGCGCTACACCTTC	CASSLAGRRYTF
NA	TRBV7-9	NA	TRBJ2-3	TGTGCCAGCAGCCCGAGAGAGTTTAGCACAGATACGCAGTATTTT	CASSPREFSTDTQYF
NA	TRBV10-3	NA	TRBJ1-4	TGTGCCATCAGTGAGGCTCCTAGGTTAGCGGAACTGTTTTTT	CAISEAPRLAELFF
TRBD1	TRBV6-1	NA	TRBJ2-3	TGTGCCAGCAGTGGCCGACAGGGGACAGATACGCAGTATTTT	CASSGRQGTDTQYF
TRBD1	TRBV5-1	NA	TRBJ1-6	TGCGCCAGCAGAAGCCTGACAGGGGGCTATAATTCACCCCTCCACTTT	CASRSLTGGYNSPLHF
TRBD1	TRBV19	NA	TRBJ1-5	TGTGCCAGTAGTATCGCGGGGGGACAGGGTCAAGGTCAGCCCCAGCATTTT	CASSIAGGQGQGQPQHF
NA	TRBV19	NA	TRBJ1-4	TGTGCCAGTACCCTAAGAGCGGGGGGCACTAATGAAAAACTGTTTTTT	CASTLRAGGTNEKLFF
NA	TRBV29-1	NA	TRBJ1-4	TGCAGCGCACGGGCAGGGATTGAAAAACTGTTTTTT	CSARAGIEKLFF
TRBD1	TRBV15	few	TRBJ1-5	TGTGCCACCAGCATCGGCGGCAGGGGGTCGTATCAGCCCCAGCATTTT	CATSIGGRGSYQPQHF
NA	TRBV9	NA	TRBJ2-1	TGTGCCAGCAGCGTAGTCGTAGCACCTACCTACAATGAGCAGTTCTTC	CASSVVVAPTYNEQFF
NA	TRBV28	NA	TRBJ2-1	TGTGCCAGCAGTTTAGGAGGGGAGTCCTACAATGAGCAGTTCTTC	CASSLGGESYNEQFF
NA	TRBV29-1	NA	TRBJ1-1	TGCAGCGTTTTGGAGGCAGTCATGAACACTGAAGCTTTCTTT	CSVLEAVMNTEAFF
TRBD2	TRBV5-1	NA	TRBJ2-7	TGCGCCAGCAGCTCCGGGACTAGCGGGGTCGAGCAGTACTTC	CASSSGTSGVEQYF
NA	TRBV4-3	NA	TRBJ1-4	TGCGCCAGCAGCCCATCCGACAGAACTAATGAAAAACTGTTTTTT	CASSPSDRTNEKLFF
NA	TRBV10-3	NA	TRBJ2-3	TGTGCCATCAGTGAGCGTGGGGGGAGCGCAGATACGCAGTATTTT	CAISERGGSADTQYF
TRBD1	TRBV5-1	NA	TRBJ1-1	TGCGCCAGCAGCTTGGTGGGACAGGGGGCGCATCAGGACACTGAAGCTTTCTTT	CASSLVGQGAHQDTEAFF
TRBD1	TRBV25-1	few	TRBJ2-3	TGTGCCAGCAGTGACCAGGGGGCAGATACGCAGTATTTT	CASSDQGADTQYF
TRBD2	TRBV30	NA	TRBJ2-7	TGTGCCTGGAGCCGGGGGGGCAGAGCCTACGAGCAGTACTTC	CAWSRGGRAYEQYF
NA	TRBV6-7	NA	TRBJ2-1	TGTGCCAGCAATATCACCCATTCGGGAGATAGCTCCTACAATGAGCAGTTCTTC	CASNITHSGDSSYNEQFF
TRBD2	TRBV2	NA	TRBJ2-2	TGTGCCAGCAGAGCCGGGGGGGCAACGAACACCGGGGAGCTGTTTTTT	CASRAGGATNTGELFF
TRBD1	TRBV5-5	NA	TRBJ1-6	TGTGCCAGCAGCTTCGGGACAGGGGATAATTCACCCCTCCACTTT	CASSFGTGDNSPLHF
TRBD1	TRBV2	NA	TRBJ2-6	TGTGCCAGCAGGGTCGGACAGGGTTCTGGGGCCAACGTCCTGACTTTC	CASRVGQGSGANVLTF
NA	TRBV28	NA	TRBJ1-3	TGTGCCAGCAGGGGGGCGTACCTCTCTGGAAACACCATATATTTT	CASRGAYLSGNTIYF
TRBD1	TRBV28	NA	TRBJ1-5	TGTGCCAGCAGTCCCCGGGACAGGGGAGATCAGCCCCAGCATTTT	CASSPRDRGDQPQHF
NA	TRBV28	NA	TRBJ1-1	TGTGCCAGCAGTACCTCATCACACAGCAGACTGAACACTGAAGCTTTCTTT	CASSTSSHSRLNTEAFF
NA	TRBV6-5	few	TRBJ2-5	TGTGCCAGCAGACGTACGGGGGGCGGTGAGCAGTACTTC	CASRRTGGGEQYF
NA	TRBV7-3	NA	TRBJ2-3	TGTGCCAGCAGCGCACAAACAGATACGCAGTATTTT	CASSAQTDTQYF
NA	TRBV6-5	NA	TRBJ2-7	TGTGCCAGCAGTAGAGAGGGGGTTTACGAGCAGTACTTC	CASSREGVYEQYF
NA	TRBV5-1	NA	TRBJ1-3	TGCGCCAGCAGAGGTCAGGGCAGCTCTGGAAACACCATATATTTT	CASRGQGSSGNTIYF
NA	TRBV6-5	NA	TRBJ1-6	TGTGCCAGCAGTTACTCCGGACAGCCTAATTCACCCCTCCACTTT	CASSYSGQPNSPLHF
NA	TRBV6-4	few	TRBJ2-1	TGTGCCAGCAGTGACGAGCAAGAGCAGTTCTTC	CASSDEQEQFF
NA	TRBV20-1	NA	TRBJ1-4	TGCAGTGCTAGAGGACTCGAAAAACTGTTTTTT	CSARGLEKLFF
TRBD2	TRBV5-1	NA	TRBJ2-2	TGCGCCAGCAACCCTAGCGGGGGGGCAAACACCGGGGAGCTGTTTTTT	CASNPSGGANTGELFF
TRBD2	TRBV29-1	NA	TRBJ2-1	TGCAGCGTTGTAGCGGGGACACTCTCCTACAATGAGCAGTTCTTC	CSVVAGTLSYNEQFF
NA	TRBV5-1	once	TRBJ2-7	TGCGCCAGCAGCTTGTTACAGGGTTCTTACGAGCAGTACTTC	CASSLLQGSYEQYF
NA	TRBV7-7	NA	TRBJ1-1	TGTGCCAGCAGCTCCCAGGTGAACACTGAAGCTTTCTTT	CASSSQVNTEAFF
TRBD1	TRBV4-2	NA	TRBJ1-5	TGTGCCAGCAGCCAAGAGGGGACAGGGGGGGGCCAGCCCCGGCATTTT	CASSQEGTGGGQPRHF
TRBD1	TRBV11-2	NA	TRBJ1-1	TGTGCCAGCCGGATCAGACAGGGGAACACTGAAGCTTTCTTT	CASRIRQGNTEAFF
TRBD2	TRBV7-9	NA	TRBJ2-5	TGTGCCAGCAGCTTGCCAGCGGGGGCCCTGGAGACCCAGTACTTC	CASSLPAGALETQYF
TRBD2	TRBV13	NA	TRBJ2-1	TGTGCCAGCAGCTTAGGGCGGGGGGGCCCCTACAATGAGCAGTTCTTC	CASSLGRGGPYNEQFF
TRBD1	TRBV29-1	once	TRBJ2-5	TGCAGCGTCGGACAGGGCAAGACCCAGTACTTC	CSVGQGKTQYF
TRBD2	TRBV9	NA	TRBJ2-7	TGTGCCAGCAGCGCGAGCGGGGCCTCCTACGAGCAGTACTTC	CASSASGASYEQYF